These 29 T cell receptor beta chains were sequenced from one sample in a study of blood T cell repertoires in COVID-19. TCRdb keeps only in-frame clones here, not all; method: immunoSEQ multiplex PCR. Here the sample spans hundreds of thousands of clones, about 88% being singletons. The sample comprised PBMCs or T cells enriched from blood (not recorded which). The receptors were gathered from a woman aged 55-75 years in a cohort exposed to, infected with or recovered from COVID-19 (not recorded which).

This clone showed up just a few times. The CDR3 here is CASSYWLAGRPGELFF. In DNA form, the CDR3 reads TGTGCCAGCAGTTACTGGCTAGCGGGACGTCCCGGGGAGCTGTTTTTT. The rearrangement joins TRBV6-2 or TRBV6-3 to TRBJ2-2, with TRBD2 identical over 9 bases. With V trimmed by 1 base and J by 6 bases, 6 bases remained unmatched. Germline V CDR1 and CDR2: MNHEY, SVGEGT. This CDR3 is 16 amino acids long.

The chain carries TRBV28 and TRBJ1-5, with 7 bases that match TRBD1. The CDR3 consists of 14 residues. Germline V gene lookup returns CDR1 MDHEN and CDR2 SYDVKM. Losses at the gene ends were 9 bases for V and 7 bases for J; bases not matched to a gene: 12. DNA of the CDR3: TGTGCCAGTAAGGCAGGGGGTTCAAGGCAGCCCCAGCATTTT. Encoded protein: CASKAGGSRQPQHF.

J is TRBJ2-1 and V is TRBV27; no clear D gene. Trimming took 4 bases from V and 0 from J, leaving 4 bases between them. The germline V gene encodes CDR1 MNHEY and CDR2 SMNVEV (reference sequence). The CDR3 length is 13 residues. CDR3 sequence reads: CASSYSSYNEQFF. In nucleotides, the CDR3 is TGTGCCAGCAGTTACTCCTCCTACAATGAGCAGTTCTTC.

CDR3 residues: CASSLGQVSSYEQYF. As DNA, the CDR3 is TGTGCCAGCAGCCTTGGACAGGTTAGCTCCTACGAGCAGTACTTC. The V and J genes are TRBV7-9 and TRBJ2-7; 7 positions agree with TRBD1. After removal of 5 bases from V and 0 bases from J, the junction contained 7 bases not matched to a gene. Germline V gives CDR1 SEHNR, CDR2 FQNEAQ (reference sequence). This CDR3 comprises 15 residues.

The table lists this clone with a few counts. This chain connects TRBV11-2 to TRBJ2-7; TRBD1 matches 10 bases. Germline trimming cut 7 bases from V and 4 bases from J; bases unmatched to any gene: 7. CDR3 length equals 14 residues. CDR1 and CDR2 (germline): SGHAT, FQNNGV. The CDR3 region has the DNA TGTGCCAGCACCAGACAGGGGGCCCCGTACGAGCAGTACTTC. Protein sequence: CASTRQGAPYEQYF. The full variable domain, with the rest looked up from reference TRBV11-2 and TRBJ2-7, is EAGVAQSPRYKIIEKRQSVAFWCNPISGHATLYWYQQILGQGPKLLIQFQNNGVVDDSQLPKDRFSAERLKGVDSTLKIQPAKLEDSAVYLCASTRQGAPYEQYFGPGTRLTVT.

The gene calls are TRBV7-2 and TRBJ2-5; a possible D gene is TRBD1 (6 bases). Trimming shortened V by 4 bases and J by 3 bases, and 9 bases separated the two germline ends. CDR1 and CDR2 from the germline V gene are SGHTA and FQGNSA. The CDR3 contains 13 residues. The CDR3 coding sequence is TGTGCCAGCAGCTCGGACAGAAAAGAGACCCAGTACTTC. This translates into CASSSDRKETQYF.

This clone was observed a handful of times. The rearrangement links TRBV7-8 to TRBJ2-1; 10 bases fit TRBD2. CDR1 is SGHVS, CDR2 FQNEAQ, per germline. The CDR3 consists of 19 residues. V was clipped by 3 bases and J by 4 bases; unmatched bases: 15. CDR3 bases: TGTGCCAGCAGCTTGAAAACGGCTGTTGGACTAGCGGCGTACAATGAGCAGTTCTTC. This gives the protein CASSLKTAVGLAAYNEQFF.

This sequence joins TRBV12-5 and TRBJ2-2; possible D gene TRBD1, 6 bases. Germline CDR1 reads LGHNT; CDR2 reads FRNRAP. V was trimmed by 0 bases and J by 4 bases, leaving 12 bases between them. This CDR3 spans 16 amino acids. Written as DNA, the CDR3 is TGTGCTAGTGGTTTGGTATTGGGCAGGGGCACCGGGGAGCTGTTTTTT. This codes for CASGLVLGRGTGELFF. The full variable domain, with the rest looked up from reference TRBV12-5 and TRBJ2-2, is DARVTQTPRHKVTEMGQEVTMRCQPILGHNTVFWYRQTMMQGLELLAYFRNRAPLDDSGMPKDRFSAEMPDATLATLKIQPSEPRDSAVYFCASGLVLGRGTGELFFGEGSRLTVL.

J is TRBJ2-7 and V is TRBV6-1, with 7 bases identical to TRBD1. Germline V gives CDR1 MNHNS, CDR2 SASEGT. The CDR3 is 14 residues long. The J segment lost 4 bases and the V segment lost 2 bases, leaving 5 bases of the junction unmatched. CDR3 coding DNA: TGTGCCAGCAGTGAATCCCAGGGGGATTACGAGCAGTACTTC. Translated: CASSESQGDYEQYF.

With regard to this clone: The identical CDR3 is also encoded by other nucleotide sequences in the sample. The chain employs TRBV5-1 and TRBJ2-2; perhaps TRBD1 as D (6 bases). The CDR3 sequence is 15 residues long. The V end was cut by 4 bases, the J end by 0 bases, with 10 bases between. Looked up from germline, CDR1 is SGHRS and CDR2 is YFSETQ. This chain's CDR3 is CASSPRGPNTGELFF. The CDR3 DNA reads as TGCGCCAGCAGCCCCAGGGGACCGAACACCGGGGAGCTGTTTTTT.

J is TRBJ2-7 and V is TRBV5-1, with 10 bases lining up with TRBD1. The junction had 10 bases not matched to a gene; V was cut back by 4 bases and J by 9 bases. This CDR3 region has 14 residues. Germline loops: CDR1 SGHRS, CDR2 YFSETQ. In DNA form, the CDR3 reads TGCGCCAGCAGCCAGGGGACAGGGGTGCTGGGGCAGTACTTC. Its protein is CASSQGTGVLGQYF.

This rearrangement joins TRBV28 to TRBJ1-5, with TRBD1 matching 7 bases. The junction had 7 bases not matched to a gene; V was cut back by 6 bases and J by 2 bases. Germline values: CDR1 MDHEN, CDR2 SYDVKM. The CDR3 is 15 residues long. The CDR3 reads CASSYGTDGNQPQHF. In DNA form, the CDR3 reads TGTGCCAGCAGCTACGGGACAGACGGCAATCAGCCCCAGCATTTT.

CDR3: CASSVQGETQYF. The CDR3 bases are TGCGCCAGCAGCGTCCAGGGGGAGACCCAGTACTTC. The V and J genes are TRBV5-1 and TRBJ2-5, with a weak D call TRBD1 (6 bases). Trimming took off 4 bases at V and 5 bases at J, with 9 bases between the two ends. The CDR3 is 12 amino acids. CDR1 and CDR2 from the germline V gene are SGHRS and YFSETQ.

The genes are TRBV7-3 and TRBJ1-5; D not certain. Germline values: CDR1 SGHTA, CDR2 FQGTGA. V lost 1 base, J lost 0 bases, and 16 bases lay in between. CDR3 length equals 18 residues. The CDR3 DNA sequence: TGTGCCAGCAGCTTAAGAGAATTTGGTTCCTATAGCAATCAGCCCCAGCATTTT. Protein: CASSLREFGSYSNQPQHF.

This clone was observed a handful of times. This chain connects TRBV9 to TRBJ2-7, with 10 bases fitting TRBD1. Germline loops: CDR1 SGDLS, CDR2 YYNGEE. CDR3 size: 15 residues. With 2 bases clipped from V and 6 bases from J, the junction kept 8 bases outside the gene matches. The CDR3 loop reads CASSVSGQGYGEQYF. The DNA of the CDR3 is TGTGCCAGCAGCGTTTCGGGACAGGGGTATGGCGAGCAGTACTTC.

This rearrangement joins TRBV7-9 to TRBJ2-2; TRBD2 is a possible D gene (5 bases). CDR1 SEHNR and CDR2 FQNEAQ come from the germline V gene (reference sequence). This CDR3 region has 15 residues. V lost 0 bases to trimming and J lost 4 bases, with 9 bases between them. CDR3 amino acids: CASSLARGSTGELFF. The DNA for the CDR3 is TGTGCCAGCAGCTTAGCTCGGGGTTCCACCGGGGAGCTGTTTTTT.

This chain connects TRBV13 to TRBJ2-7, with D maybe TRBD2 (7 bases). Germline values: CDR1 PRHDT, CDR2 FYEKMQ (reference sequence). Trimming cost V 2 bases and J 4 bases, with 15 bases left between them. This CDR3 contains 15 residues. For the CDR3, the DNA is TGTGCCAGCAGCTTACAGGGGCCGGGGGGTTACGAGCAGTACTTC. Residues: CASSLQGPGGYEQYF.

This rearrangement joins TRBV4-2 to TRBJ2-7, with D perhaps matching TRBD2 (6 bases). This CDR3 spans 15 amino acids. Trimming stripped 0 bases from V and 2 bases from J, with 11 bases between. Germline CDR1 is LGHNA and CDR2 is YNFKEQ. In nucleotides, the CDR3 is TGTGCCAGCAGCCAAGATCCGGGACTTGCCTACGAGCAGTACTTC. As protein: CASSQDPGLAYEQYF.

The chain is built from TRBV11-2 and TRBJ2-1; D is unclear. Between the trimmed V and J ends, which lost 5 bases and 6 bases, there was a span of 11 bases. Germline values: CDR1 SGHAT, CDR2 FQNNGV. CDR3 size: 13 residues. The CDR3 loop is CASSPLDFNEQFF. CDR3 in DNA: TGTGCCAGCAGCCCTCTAGACTTCAATGAGCAGTTCTTC.

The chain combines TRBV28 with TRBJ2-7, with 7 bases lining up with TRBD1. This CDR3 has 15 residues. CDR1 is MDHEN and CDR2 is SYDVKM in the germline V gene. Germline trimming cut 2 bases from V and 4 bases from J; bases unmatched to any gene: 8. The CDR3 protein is CASSLQGEYFYEQYF. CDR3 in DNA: TGTGCCAGCAGTTTACAGGGGGAGTACTTTTACGAGCAGTACTTC.

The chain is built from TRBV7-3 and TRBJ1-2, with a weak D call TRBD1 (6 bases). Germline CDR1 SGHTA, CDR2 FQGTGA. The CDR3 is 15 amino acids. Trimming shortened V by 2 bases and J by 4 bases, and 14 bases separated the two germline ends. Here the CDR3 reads CASSLGPGRGYGYTF. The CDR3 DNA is TGTGCCAGCAGCTTAGGCCCCGGCAGGGGCTATGGCTACACCTTC.

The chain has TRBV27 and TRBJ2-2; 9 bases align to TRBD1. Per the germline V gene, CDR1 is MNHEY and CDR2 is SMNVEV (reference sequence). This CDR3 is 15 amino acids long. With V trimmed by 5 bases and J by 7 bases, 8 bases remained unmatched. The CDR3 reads CASSILQGAGGELFF. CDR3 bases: TGTGCCAGCAGTATACTACAGGGGGCAGGCGGGGAGCTGTTTTTT.

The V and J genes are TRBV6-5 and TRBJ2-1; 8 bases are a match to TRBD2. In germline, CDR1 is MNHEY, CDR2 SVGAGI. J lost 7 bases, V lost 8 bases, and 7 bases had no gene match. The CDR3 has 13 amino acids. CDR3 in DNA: TGTGCCAGCCACCCGGGGGGGGCGAATGAGCAGTTCTTC. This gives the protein CASHPGGANEQFF.

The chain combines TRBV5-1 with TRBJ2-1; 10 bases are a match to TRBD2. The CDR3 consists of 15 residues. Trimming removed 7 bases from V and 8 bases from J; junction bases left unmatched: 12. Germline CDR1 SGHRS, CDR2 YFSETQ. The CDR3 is CASGSGRASSDEQFF. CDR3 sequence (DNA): TGCGCCAGCGGGAGCGGGAGGGCCTCTTCCGATGAGCAGTTCTTC.

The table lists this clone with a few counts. The CDR3 protein is CATSRWGQGMHEQYF. CDR3 in DNA: TGTGCCACCAGCAGATGGGGACAGGGTATGCACGAGCAGTACTTC. The chain is built from TRBV15 and TRBJ2-7; 9 nucleotides align to TRBD1. Trimming cost V 2 bases and J 5 bases; bases outside gene matches: 7. Germline V gives CDR1 LNHNV, CDR2 YYDKDF (reference sequence). The CDR3 has 15 amino acids.

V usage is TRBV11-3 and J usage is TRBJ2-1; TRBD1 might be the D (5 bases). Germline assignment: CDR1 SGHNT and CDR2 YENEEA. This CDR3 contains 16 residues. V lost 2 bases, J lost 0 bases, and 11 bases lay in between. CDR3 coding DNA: TGTGCCAGCAGCTTAATGGGGCAGAGCTCCTACAATGAGCAGTTCTTC. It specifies CASSLMGQSSYNEQFF.

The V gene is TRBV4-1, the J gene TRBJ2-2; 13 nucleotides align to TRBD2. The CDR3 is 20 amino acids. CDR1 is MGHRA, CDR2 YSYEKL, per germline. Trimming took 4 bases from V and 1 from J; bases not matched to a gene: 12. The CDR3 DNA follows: TGCGCCAGCAGCCCCAAGCCGGGACTAGCGGGATATAGGAACACCGGGGAGCTGTTTTTT. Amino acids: CASSPKPGLAGYRNTGELFF.

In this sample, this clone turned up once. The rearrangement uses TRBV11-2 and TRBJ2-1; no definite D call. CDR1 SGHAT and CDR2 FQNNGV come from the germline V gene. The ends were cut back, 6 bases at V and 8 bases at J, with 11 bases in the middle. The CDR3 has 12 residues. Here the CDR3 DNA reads TGTGCCAGCAGGGGCGATTTCGATGAGCAGTTCTTC. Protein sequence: CASRGDFDEQFF.

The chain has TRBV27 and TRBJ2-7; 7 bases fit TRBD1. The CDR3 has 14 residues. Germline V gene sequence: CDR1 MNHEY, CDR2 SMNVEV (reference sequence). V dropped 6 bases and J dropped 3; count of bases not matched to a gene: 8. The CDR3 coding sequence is TGTGCCAGCAGCGCGGACAGGCCTTACTACGAGCAGTACTTC. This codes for CASSADRPYYEQYF.